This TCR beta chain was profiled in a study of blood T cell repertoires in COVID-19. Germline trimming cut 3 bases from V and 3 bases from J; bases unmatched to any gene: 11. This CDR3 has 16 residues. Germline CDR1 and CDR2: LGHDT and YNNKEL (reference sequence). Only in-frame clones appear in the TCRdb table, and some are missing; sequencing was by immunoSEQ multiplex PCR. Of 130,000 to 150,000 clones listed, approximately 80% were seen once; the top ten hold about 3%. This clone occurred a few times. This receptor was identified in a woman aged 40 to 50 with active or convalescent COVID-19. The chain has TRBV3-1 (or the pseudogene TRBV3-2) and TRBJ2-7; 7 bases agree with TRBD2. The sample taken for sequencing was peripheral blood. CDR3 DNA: TGTGCCAGCAGCCATTCTAAGCGGGGAGGCGGCTACGAGCAGTACTTC. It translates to CASSHSKRGGGYEQYF.